This is a list of T cell receptor beta chains from one sample in a study of blood T cell repertoires in COVID-19. The data were produced by immunoSEQ multiplex PCR, yet TCRdb's version contains in-frame clones alone and is incomplete. The sample has roughly 15,000 clones; 88% are singletons. Sequences were obtained from peripheral blood. The receptor set was obtained from a human donor in a cohort sampled during active COVID-19. The CDR3 runs from the conserved cysteine through the conserved F or W. D genes are given only for firm matches. Size values are once, few and many counts, or a class for expanded clones, and some rows have none.

. | TRBD1 | TRBJ2-1 | TRBV18 | CASSPSGQGHNEQFF | TGTGCCAGCTCACCATCGGGACAGGGGCACAATGAGCAGTTCTTC
. | TRBD2 | TRBJ2-3 | TRBV9 | CASSVVGLAGEDTQYF | TGTGCCAGCAGCGTAGTCGGACTAGCGGGAGAAGATACGCAGTATTTT
. | TRBD2 | TRBJ2-3 | TRBV7-9 | CASSIAGAEDTQYF | TGTGCCAGCAGCATAGCGGGAGCTGAAGATACGCAGTATTTT
. | TRBD2 | TRBJ2-7 | TRBV27 | CASSRTSGSWYEQYF | TGTGCCAGCAGTCGTACTAGCGGGAGCTGGTACGAGCAGTACTTC
. | . | TRBJ1-5 | TRBV28 | CASSLSRYINQPQHF | TGTGCCAGCAGTTTGTCCAGATATATCAATCAGCCCCAGCATTTT
. | . | TRBJ1-1 | TRBV29-1 | CSVAPEGRNTEAFF | TGCAGCGTAGCCCCTGAGGGTAGGAACACTGAAGCTTTCTTT
. | . | TRBJ2-2 | TRBV5-1 | CASSELSTGELFF | TGCGCCAGCAGCGAGCTGAGCACCGGGGAGCTGTTTTTT
once | TRBD1 | TRBJ1-5 | TRBV5-1 | CASSVGTGGLQPQHF | TGCGCCAGCAGCGTCGGGACAGGGGGTCTTCAGCCCCAGCATTTT
. | . | TRBJ1-6 | TRBV7-9 | CASSLDSLDLHF | TGTGCCAGCAGCTTAGACAGCTTAGACCTCCACTTT
. | TRBD2 | TRBJ2-7 | TRBV5-1 | CASSLGTSGRGEQYF | TGCGCCAGCAGCTTGGGGACTAGCGGGAGAGGGGAGCAGTACTTC
. | . | TRBJ2-1 | TRBV12-3/TRBV12-4 | CASISVYNEQFF | TGTGCCAGCATTTCAGTTTACAATGAGCAGTTCTTC
. | . | TRBJ1-1 | TRBV7-9 | CASSFQDTEAFF | TGTGCCAGCAGCTTCCAGGACACTGAAGCTTTCTTT
. | . | TRBJ1-4 | TRBV27 | CASSLSQGFKLFF | TGTGCCAGCAGTTTAAGCCAGGGCTTCAAACTGTTTTTT
few | TRBD1 | TRBJ2-7 | TRBV6-1 | CASSEFGTGASYEQYF | TGTGCCAGCAGTGAATTTGGGACAGGGGCTTCCTACGAGCAGTACTTC
. | . | TRBJ2-4 | TRBV28 | CASQSSKNIQYF | TGTGCCAGCCAATCGAGCAAAAACATTCAGTACTTC
. | TRBD2 | TRBJ2-7 | TRBV14 | CASSQGAGSYEQYF | TGTGCCAGCAGCCAGGGAGCGGGAAGCTACGAGCAGTACTTC
. | . | TRBJ2-4 | TRBV11-2 | CASSPRTDQTGNIQYF | TGTGCCAGCAGCCCCCGGACGGACCAAACAGGAAACATTCAGTACTTC
. | . | TRBJ2-1 | TRBV7-9 | CASSLGLARTVSYNEQFF | TGTGCCAGCAGCTTAGGGCTAGCCCGAACGGTATCCTACAATGAGCAGTTCTTC
. | TRBD1 | TRBJ1-1 | TRBV18 | CASSPGQGANTEAFF | TGTGCCAGCTCACCGGGACAGGGCGCGAACACTGAAGCTTTCTTT
. | TRBD1 | TRBJ2-1 | TRBV2 | CASGQGINEQFF | TGTGCCAGTGGACAGGGTATTAATGAGCAGTTCTTC
. | . | TRBJ2-7 | TRBV29-1 | CSVEWEDYEQYF | TGCAGCGTGGAGTGGGAGGACTACGAGCAGTACTTC
. | TRBD2 | TRBJ2-3 | TRBV3-1/TRBV3-2 | CASSQGGLADTYF | TGTGCCAGCAGCCAGGGAGGTCTAGCGGACACGTATTTT
. | . | TRBJ2-6 | TRBV7-9 | CASSLGLAGANVLTF | TGTGCCAGCAGCTTAGGACTAGCTGGGGCCAACGTCCTGACTTTC
. | . | TRBJ2-3 | TRBV27 | CASSFSRVRTDTQYF | TGTGCCAGCAGTTTTTCGAGGGTCCGCACAGATACGCAGTATTTT
few | . | TRBJ1-1 | TRBV28 | CASSSGYGSALNTEAFF | TGTGCCAGCAGTTCGGGATACGGCTCGGCTTTGAACACTGAAGCTTTCTTT
. | TRBD1 | TRBJ1-6 | TRBV3-1/TRBV3-2 | CASSEGQGRVGSPLHF | TGTGCCAGCAGCGAGGGACAGGGTAGGGTAGGTTCACCCCTCCACTTT
once | . | TRBJ1-2 | TRBV3-1/TRBV3-2 | CASSSSYGYTF | TGTGCCAGCAGCTCGTCCTATGGCTACACCTTC
. | . | TRBJ2-1 | TRBV29-1 | CSAMARLNNEQFF | TGCAGCGCCATGGCCAGACTGAACAATGAGCAGTTCTTC
few | . | TRBJ1-5 | TRBV2 | CASSAEGGKHF | TGTGCCAGCAGTGCCGAAGGGGGTAAACATTTT
once | TRBD1 | TRBJ2-5 | TRBV6-2/TRBV6-3 | CASSYLQGSGETQYF | TGTGCCAGCAGTTACTTACAGGGGTCGGGGGAGACCCAGTACTTC
few | . | TRBJ1-3 | TRBV27 | CASSSSGYTIYF | TGTGCCAGCAGTTCATCCGGTTACACCATATATTTT
. | TRBD2 | TRBJ2-3 | TRBV7-8 | CASSLLAAPRDTQYF | TGTGCCAGCAGCTTACTAGCGGCCCCAAGGGATACGCAGTATTTT
few | TRBD1 | TRBJ2-7 | TRBV27 | CASSLQGTGGQYEQYF | TGTGCCAGCAGCCTCCAGGGGACAGGGGGCCAATACGAGCAGTACTTC
. | . | TRBJ2-3 | TRBV28 | CASSLGTQGGRTDTQYF | TGTGCCAGCAGTTTAGGGACACAGGGAGGGAGGACAGATACGCAGTATTTT
. | . | TRBJ2-7 | TRBV28 | CASSWGGRSIYEQYF | TGTGCCAGCAGTTGGGGAGGCCGGTCCATATACGAGCAGTACTTC
. | TRBD1 | TRBJ2-1 | TRBV3-1/TRBV3-2 | CASSSPGQGINEQFF | TGTGCCAGCAGCTCGCCGGGACAGGGGATCAATGAGCAGTTCTTC
. | TRBD2 | TRBJ2-7 | TRBV27 | CASSLGAGVRYEQYF | TGTGCCAGCAGTTTAGGAGCGGGGGTACGGTACGAGCAGTACTTC
. | TRBD2 | TRBJ2-7 | TRBV28 | CASSQETSGSSYEQYF | TGTGCCAGCAGCCAAGAGACTAGCGGGAGCTCCTACGAGCAGTACTTC
. | TRBD2 | TRBJ2-7 | TRBV7-8 | CASKPSGTYEQYF | TGTGCCAGCAAGCCTAGCGGGACCTACGAGCAGTACTTC
. | . | TRBJ1-5 | TRBV9 | CASSAGHLDQPQHF | TGTGCCAGCAGCGCGGGACACCTAGATCAGCCCCAGCATTTT
. | . | TRBJ1-6 | TRBV29-1 | CSAAGSGRGSLHF | TGCAGCGCCGCCGGGTCAGGCCGAGGGTCCCTCCACTTT
. | TRBD1 | TRBJ2-1 | TRBV24-1 | CATSDDIPTGSNEQFF | TGTGCCACCAGTGATGATATTCCGACAGGGAGCAATGAGCAGTTCTTC
. | . | TRBJ2-7 | TRBV15 | CATSRGYETYEQYF | TGTGCCACCAGCAGAGGCTATGAGACCTACGAGCAGTACTTC
. | . | TRBJ2-2 | TRBV30 | CAWIHGGWLAGELFF | TGTGCCTGGATCCACGGGGGATGGTTGGCAGGGGAGCTGTTTTTT
. | TRBD2 | TRBJ2-1 | TRBV27 | CASSFLREGLVEQFF | TGTGCCAGCAGTTTCCTGCGGGAGGGCCTCGTTGAGCAGTTCTTC
. | . | TRBJ2-7 | TRBV11-3 | CASSSLYEQYF | TGTGCCAGCAGCTCTCTATACGAGCAGTACTTC
. | TRBD1 | TRBJ1-1 | TRBV3-1/TRBV3-2 | CASSSRQGGTEAFF | TGTGCCAGCAGCTCCCGACAGGGAGGTACTGAAGCTTTCTTT
. | . | TRBJ1-2 | TRBV27 | CASRRDLNYGYTF | TGTGCCAGCCGACGGGACTTAAACTATGGCTACACCTTC
. | TRBD2 | TRBJ2-7 | TRBV28 | CASSSVSGLAGPYEQYF | TGTGCCAGCAGTTCGGTCTCGGGACTAGCGGGACCCTACGAGCAGTACTTC
. | . | TRBJ2-7 | TRBV28 | CASSLTGYEQYF | TGTGCCAGCAGTTTAACGGGGTACGAGCAGTACTTC